The next 12 T cell receptor beta chains were all read from a single sample in a study of preoperative IRX-2 immunotherapy in early breast cancer. Treatment given: preoperative locoregional IRX-2 cytokine immunotherapy. The repertoire was sequenced with immunoSEQ multiplex PCR; TCRdb's copy has only in-frame clones and lacks some. The table shows fewer than 40,000 clones, with 90% to 95% occurring only once. Sampling was conducted from a patient treated with IRX-2 immunotherapy. The source of these receptors is a human donor with breast cancer.

The chain joins TRBV14 to TRBJ1-1; D is unclear. The CDR3 spans 15 residues. The V end lost 4 bases, the J end lost 1 base, and 13 bases lay between the germline ends. Germline V CDR1 and CDR2: SGHDN, FVKESK. As DNA, the CDR3 is TGTGCCAGCAGCCCCGTGGGCTTCCGGAACACTGAAGCTTTCTTT. Amino acid sequence: CASSPVGFRNTEAFF.

V and J are TRBV29-1 and TRBJ1-2; 10 bases are a match to TRBD1. V shed 1 base and J 3 bases; nucleotides not matched to a gene: 14. The CDR3 spans 18 residues. The V gene's germline CDR1 is SQVTM and CDR2 ANQGSEA. This CDR3 reads CSVEGSKGQGVGYYGYTF. CDR3 DNA sequence: TGCAGCGTTGAAGGGTCAAAAGGACAGGGGGTAGGCTACTATGGCTACACCTTC.

This chain uses TRBV5-1 with TRBJ1-4; 10 bases match TRBD1. This CDR3 contains 14 residues. The germline gives CDR1 SGHRS, CDR2 YFSETQ. V was clipped by 5 bases and J by 7 bases; unmatched bases: 5. This CDR3 reads CASRVGTGAEKLFF. The CDR3 nucleotides are TGCGCCAGCAGGGTCGGGACAGGGGCTGAAAAACTGTTTTTT. The full variable domain, with the rest looked up from reference TRBV5-1 and TRBJ1-4, is KAGVTQTPRYLIKTRGQQVTLSCSPISGHRSVSWYQQTPGQGLQFLFEYFSETQRNKGNFPGRFSGRQFSNSRSEMNVSTLELGDSALYLCASRVGTGAEKLFFGSGTQLSVL.

The chain employs TRBV29-1 and TRBJ2-5; maybe TRBD2 (6 bases). The J call is uncertain, as TRBJ2-7 better fits the DNA end. The CDR3 extends over 15 amino acids. The V gene's germline CDR1 is SQVTM and CDR2 ANQGSEA. For the CDR3, the DNA is TGCAGCGTTGAAGAAGGCGCGGGGTTCAAGGACGAGCAGTACTTC. Its protein is CSVEEGAGFKDEQYF.

The chain carries TRBV7-9 and TRBJ1-2; tentative D call: TRBD1 (5 bases). In germline, CDR1 is SEHNR, CDR2 FQNEAQ (reference sequence). Deletions cut 7 bases from V and 6 bases from J, with 21 bases between. The length of the CDR3 is 15 residues. Here the CDR3 reads CASTYGGAEVDGYTF. In DNA form, the CDR3 reads TGTGCCAGCACCTATGGAGGGGCGGAGGTCGATGGCTACACCTTC.

The chain combines TRBV29-1 with TRBJ1-1, with 9 bases that match TRBD1. V shed 0 bases, J shed 3 bases, and the junction held 2 bases outside the gene matches. The CDR3 runs 14 residues. Germline loops: CDR1 SQVTM, CDR2 ANQGSEA. CDR3: CSVEEDRGYTEAFF. In nucleotides, the CDR3 is TGCAGCGTTGAAGAGGACAGGGGATACACTGAAGCTTTCTTT.

The chain combines TRBV11-3 with TRBJ2-5; tentatively, D is TRBD1 (6 bases). Looked up from germline, CDR1 is SGHNT and CDR2 is YENEEA. The CDR3 loop spans 13 amino acids. Trimming cost V 3 bases and J 5 bases, with 10 bases left between them. As DNA, the CDR3 is TGTGCCAGCAGCTTTGGGGGCACGGAGACCCAGTACTTC. Translation: CASSFGGTETQYF.

The rearrangement links TRBV5-5 to TRBJ2-1; 7 bases are a match to TRBD2. The CDR3 extends over 17 amino acids. Per germline, CDR1 SGHKS and CDR2 YYEKEE (reference sequence). Unmatched junction bases numbered 12, after V lost 4 bases and J lost 2 bases. CDR3 bases: TGTGCCAGCAGCCTGGGGTACTCTAGCGGAGCCTACAATGAGCAGTTCTTC. It encodes CASSLGYSSGAYNEQFF. The whole variable domain, remainder taken from reference TRBV5-5 and TRBJ2-1, is DAGVTQSPTHLIKTRGQQVTLRCSPISGHKSVSWYQQVLGQGPQFIFQYYEKEERGRGNFPDRFSARQFPNYSSELNVNALLLGDSALYLCASSLGYSSGAYNEQFFGPGTRLTVL.

This chain connects TRBV6-1 to TRBJ1-2; D unclear. V shed 6 bases and J shed 6 bases, with 11 bases lying between them. The CDR3 contains 12 residues. The germline V gene has CDR1 MNHNS and CDR2 SASEGT. CDR3 loop: CASRRGSDGYTF. CDR3 coding DNA: TGTGCCAGCAGGAGAGGTTCGGATGGCTACACCTTC.

This clone appeared once. The J gene is TRBJ1-6, the V gene TRBV7-8; D remains ambiguous. CDR1 and CDR2 from the germline V gene are SGHVS and FQNEAQ. Trimming stripped 2 bases from V and 1 base from J, with 9 bases between. The CDR3 runs 16 residues. Here the CDR3 DNA reads TGTGCCAGCAGCTTAACCCGAAGATCCTATAATTCACCCCTCCACTTT. Protein product: CASSLTRRSYNSPLHF.

The chain links TRBV5-6 to TRBJ2-7; 9 nucleotides match TRBD2. V gave up 1 base and J gave up 2 bases; unmatched junction bases: 10. This CDR3 is 17 amino acids long. Germline V gene data show CDR1 as SGHDT and CDR2 as YYEEEE. The CDR3 DNA is TGTGCCAGCAGCTTGCAGGGACTAGCCGGGGGGGCCTACGAGCAGTACTTC. It is translated as CASSLQGLAGGAYEQYF.

The chain is built from TRBV4-2 and TRBJ2-3; D might be TRBD2 (5 bases). CDR1 and CDR2 from the germline V gene are LGHNA and YNFKEQ. The ends were cut back, 1 base at V and 1 base at J, with 9 bases in the middle. The CDR3 covers 15 residues. The CDR3 bases are TGTGCCAGCAGCCAAGGAGAGGGCCGCACAGATACGCAGTATTTT. It is translated as CASSQGEGRTDTQYF.